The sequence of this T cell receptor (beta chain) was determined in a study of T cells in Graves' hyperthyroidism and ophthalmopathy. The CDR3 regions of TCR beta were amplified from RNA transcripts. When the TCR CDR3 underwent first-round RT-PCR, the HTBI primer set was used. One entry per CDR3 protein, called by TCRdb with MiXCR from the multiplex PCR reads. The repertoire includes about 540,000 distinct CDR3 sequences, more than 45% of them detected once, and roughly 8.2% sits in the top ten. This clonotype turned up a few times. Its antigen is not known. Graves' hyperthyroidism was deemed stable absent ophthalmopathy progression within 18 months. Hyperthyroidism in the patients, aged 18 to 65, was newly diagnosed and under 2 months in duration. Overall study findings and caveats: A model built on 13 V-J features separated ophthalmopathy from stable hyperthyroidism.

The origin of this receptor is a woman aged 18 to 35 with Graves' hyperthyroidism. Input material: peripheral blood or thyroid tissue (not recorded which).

CDR3 sequence: CASSIASGNTIYF. The CDR3 bases are TGTGCCAGCAGCATTGCCTCTGGAAACACCATATATTTT. This chain uses TRBV14 with TRBJ1-3; D is uncertain. CDR1 and CDR2 from the germline V gene are SGHDN and FVKESK. This CDR3 contains 13 residues. V shed 5 bases and J shed 0 bases, with 5 bases lying between them.